Following are 8 T cell receptor beta chains from one sample sequenced in a study of Graves' ophthalmopathy and Graves' hyperthyroidism. Amplification from RNA transcripts yielded the TCR beta CDR3 regions. HTBI-primed first-round RT-PCR preceded second-round multiplex PCR. TCRdb itself ran the multiplex PCR reads through MiXCR, one entry per CDR3 protein. The table records around 1.1 million distinct CDR3 sequences, less than 45% of them present only once. Sequenced sample: peripheral blood or thyroid tissue (not recorded which). The receptors originated from an adult man with Graves' hyperthyroidism.

This clonotype has ten or more counts. The gene calls are TRBV19 and TRBJ1-5; no clear D gene. Trimming left V 6 bases short and J 3 bases short, with 15 bases between. Per the germline V gene, CDR1 is LNHDA and CDR2 is SQIVND (reference sequence). This CDR3 contains 15 residues. CDR3 protein: CASSHQRRYNQPQHF. CDR3 sequence (DNA): TGTGCCAGTAGCCACCAGCGGCGGTACAATCAGCCCCAGCATTTT.

This clonotype has a count of ten or more. The rearrangement links TRBV7-6 to TRBJ2-7, with TRBD1 as a possible D gene (6 bases). Per the germline V gene, CDR1 is SGHVS and CDR2 is FNYEAQ. The V and J ends lost 5 bases and 3 bases respectively, with 17 bases between them. The CDR3 is made up of 15 amino acids. The CDR3 DNA follows: TGTGCCAGCAGCCCCGGACAGCTTCCCGTCTACGAGCAGTACTTC. This sequence encodes CASSPGQLPVYEQYF. Full variable domain (remainder filled in from reference TRBV7-6 and TRBJ2-7): GAGVSQSPRYKVTKRGQDVALRCDPISGHVSLYWYRQALGQGPEFLTYFNYEAQQDKSGLPNDRFSAERPEGSISTLTIQRTEQRDSAMYRCASSPGQLPVYEQYFGPGTRLTVT.

The chain links TRBV24-1 to TRBJ2-7, with 11 bases matching TRBD2. Germline CDR1 is KGHDR and CDR2 is SFDVKD. V was pared by 3 bases and J by 6 bases, with 6 bases of the junction left unmatched. The CDR3 is made up of 15 amino acids. The DNA for the CDR3 is TGTGCCACCAGTGATGGGGGACTAGCGGCGTCCGAGCAGTACTTC. Encoded protein: CATSDGGLAASEQYF.

V gene TRBV20-1 combines with J gene TRBJ1-6, with 8 bases lining up with TRBD1. This CDR3 region has 19 residues. Germline V lookup: CDR1 DFQATT, CDR2 SNEGSKA (reference sequence). V was clipped by 5 bases and J by 1 base; unmatched bases: 16. This CDR3 reads CSASSPDRGRLSYNSPLHF. The CDR3 DNA sequence: TGCAGTGCTTCTTCCCCTGACAGGGGTAGATTGTCCTATAATTCACCCCTCCACTTT.

The V and J genes are TRBV4-1 and TRBJ1-1; a weak D match, TRBD1 (6 bases). The V end was cut by 2 bases, the J end by 0 bases, with 10 bases between. The CDR3 length is 15 residues. Germline lookup yields CDR1 MGHRA and CDR2 YSYEKL. The CDR3 nucleotides are TGCGCCAGCAGCCAAAGACAGGCTATGAACACTGAAGCTTTCTTT. Its translation: CASSQRQAMNTEAFF.

A remark on this clonotype: A much larger clone is a single base away; this may be a read error. The V call is TRBV20-1, the J call TRBJ1-1; D gene uncertain. The CDR3 length is 13 residues. Germline CDR1 is DFQATT and CDR2 is SNEGSKA (reference sequence). This chain's CDR3 is CSARRTGYTEALF. CDR3 nucleotides: TGCAGTGCTAGGAGGACGGGTTACACTGAAGCTCTCTTT.

The DNA for the CDR3 is TGTGCCAGCAGCCCCCCCCCGACAAGATCTGGAAACACCATATATTTT. It is translated as CASSPPPTRSGNTIYF. The chain employs TRBV7-2 and TRBJ1-3; unclear D gene. CDR1 and CDR2 (germline): SGHTA, FQGNSA. This CDR3 has 16 residues. The germline V and J ends were trimmed by 5 bases and 1 base, with 15 bases remaining between them. Using reference TRBV7-2 and TRBJ1-3 for the parts outside the CDR3, the full variable domain is GAGVSQSPSNKVTEKGKDVELRCDPISGHTALYWYRQSLGQGLEFLIYFQGNSAPDKSGLPSDRFSAERTGGSVSTLTIQRTQQEDSAVYLCASSPPPTRSGNTIYFGEGSWLTVV.

The genes are TRBV6-2 or TRBV6-3 and TRBJ2-7, with 8 bases aligning to TRBD2. The V gene's germline CDR1 is MNHEY and CDR2 SVGEGT. The CDR3 totals 14 residues. The V gene end was trimmed by 2 bases and the J gene end by 2 bases; junction bases not matched to a gene: 2. The CDR3 region is CASSYAGGPYEQYF. As DNA, the CDR3 is TGTGCCAGCAGTTACGCGGGAGGCCCCTACGAGCAGTACTTC.